These 14 T cell receptor beta chains were all obtained from the same sample, sequenced in a study of shared clonotypes between healthy human individuals. Profiling relied on immunoSEQ multiplex PCR, and the TCRdb table lists in-frame clones only, not all of them. The table shows about 1.1 million clones, with 70% to 85% occurring only once. Sample: memory CD4+ T cells from PBMCs. This sample's subset: CD45RA-negative fraction. The receptors originated from a man between 18 and 29 years old in good health. Some clones in this sample may be carry-over from other donors' samples.

Remarks on this clone: The junction shows a germline mismatch at one end, possibly a read error. The V and J genes are TRBV20-1 and TRBJ2-1; D uncertain. The CDR3 is made up of 11 amino acids. Per germline, CDR1 DFQATT and CDR2 SNEGSKA (reference sequence). For the CDR3, the DNA is TGCAGTGCCAATCCAGACACACCCGGTATCTTC. Translating gives CSANPDTPGIF.

The V call is TRBV27, the J call TRBJ2-4; the match to TRBD1 covers 10 bases. The CDR3 covers 16 residues. The V gene end was trimmed by 5 bases and the J gene end by 3 bases; junction bases not matched to a gene: 7. Germline V gene lookup returns CDR1 MNHEY and CDR2 SMNVEV (reference sequence). The chain's CDR3 is CASSKRTGGSKNIQYF. The CDR3 DNA reads TGTGCCAGCAGTAAAAGGACAGGGGGAAGCAAAAACATTCAGTACTTC.

V and J are TRBV4-1 and TRBJ1-1; TRBD1 agrees at 9 bases. The CDR3 has 14 residues. V dropped 4 bases and J dropped 6; count of bases not matched to a gene: 6. Looked up from germline, CDR1 is MGHRA and CDR2 is YSYEKL. The CDR3 protein is CASSPGDRAAEAFF. CDR3 coding DNA: TGCGCCAGCAGCCCAGGGGACAGGGCTGCTGAAGCTTTCTTT.

This sequence joins TRBV27 and TRBJ2-7; perhaps TRBD1 as D (6 bases). Trimming removed 3 bases from V and 2 bases from J, with 11 bases in between. The V gene's germline CDR1 is MNHEY and CDR2 SMNVEV (reference sequence). The CDR3 spans 14 residues. This CDR3 is CASSLSRGAYEQYF. As DNA, the CDR3 is TGTGCCAGCAGTTTGTCCAGGGGAGCCTACGAGCAGTACTTC.

This clone was detected only a few times. The chain is built from TRBV6-5 and TRBJ1-4; D gene ambiguous. The CDR3 spans 14 residues. V lost 5 bases, J lost 0 bases, and 7 bases lay in between. Per germline, CDR1 MNHEY and CDR2 SVGAGI. The CDR3 nucleotides are TGTGCCAGCAGTAACACTGCAACTAATGAAAAACTGTTTTTT. Its translation: CASSNTATNEKLFF.

Of note for this clone: This likely came from a read error, as a far larger clone is one base away. The chain links TRBV7-6 to TRBJ2-7; D not certain. The length of the CDR3 is 13 residues. With 1 base removed from V and 0 bases from J, the gap between germline ends came to 4 bases. Germline assignment: CDR1 SGHVS and CDR2 FNYEAQ. CDR3 nucleotide sequence: TGTGCCAGCAGCTTAGAGAGCTCCTACGAGCAGTACTTC. Translated: CASSLESSYEQYF.

This chain joins TRBV18 and TRBJ2-1, with TRBD2 matching over 11 bases. Germline-derived CDR1 and CDR2 are KGHSH and LQKENI. This CDR3 is 16 amino acids long. The ends lost 4 bases at V and 10 bases at J; junction bases unmatched: 12. CDR3 residues: CASSRPGTSGRWEQFF. The DNA of the CDR3 is TGTGCCAGCTCACGCCCCGGGACTAGCGGTAGATGGGAGCAGTTCTTC.

This clone was seen a handful of times. CDR3 region: CASSVLTSGNNEQFF. CDR3 coding DNA: TGTGCCAGCAGCGTACTGACTAGCGGGAACAATGAGCAGTTCTTC. The chain uses TRBV9 and TRBJ2-1, with 11 bases matching TRBD2. With 1 base clipped from V and 5 bases from J, the junction kept 2 bases outside the gene matches. Germline CDR1 is SGDLS and CDR2 is YYNGEE. The CDR3 has 15 residues.

The chain couples TRBV7-2 to TRBJ2-1, with 8 bases fitting TRBD2. The CDR3 is 14 amino acids. CDR1 is SGHTA and CDR2 is FQGNSA in the germline V gene. Losses at the gene ends were 5 bases for V and 9 bases for J; bases not matched to a gene: 9. CDR3 residues: CASSQGLAPGEQFF. As DNA, the CDR3 is TGTGCCAGCAGCCAAGGACTAGCCCCGGGTGAGCAGTTCTTC.

The chain carries TRBV27 and TRBJ1-1, with no clear D. Deletions cut 2 bases from V and 5 bases from J, with 12 bases between. The CDR3 runs 14 residues. Germline CDR1 MNHEY, CDR2 SMNVEV (reference sequence). CDR3 nucleotides: TGTGCCAGCAGTTTAAAGGCCCCCAGGACTGAAGCTTTCTTT. Translated, it gives CASSLKAPRTEAFF.

This rearrangement joins TRBV29-1 to TRBJ2-3, with D possibly matching TRBD2 (5 bases). From germline, CDR1 is SQVTM and CDR2 ANQGSEA. With 7 bases removed from V and 0 bases from J, the gap between germline ends came to 8 bases. The CDR3 runs to 12 residues. The CDR3 loop reads CSDRTSTDTQYF. The CDR3 nucleotides read TGCAGCGACCGGACTAGCACAGATACGCAGTATTTT.

This clone was seen a few times. The genes are TRBV7-2 and TRBJ2-3; TRBD2 agrees at 8 bases. The ends lost 5 bases at V and 2 bases at J; junction bases unmatched: 3. Germline-derived CDR1 and CDR2 are SGHTA and FQGNSA. This CDR3 is 14 amino acids long. DNA of the CDR3: TGTGCCAGCAGCCTTAGCGGGAACACAGATACGCAGTATTTT. Translated: CASSLSGNTDTQYF.

This clone was detected only a few times. V gene TRBV27 combines with J gene TRBJ1-5; tentatively, D is TRBD1 (5 bases). The CDR3 sequence is 13 residues long. V was trimmed by 6 bases and J by 5 bases, leaving 11 bases between them. The germline gives CDR1 MNHEY, CDR2 SMNVEV (reference sequence). CDR3 in amino acids: CASRWGVHQPQHF. CDR3 coding DNA: TGTGCCAGCAGATGGGGGGTCCATCAGCCCCAGCATTTT.

The V call is TRBV5-4, the J call TRBJ2-1, with a possible D match to TRBD1 (6 bases). Germline-derived CDR1 and CDR2 are SGHNT and YYREEE (reference sequence). V dropped 4 bases and J dropped 7 bases, with 15 bases sitting between them. The CDR3 is 14 amino acids. The DNA of the CDR3 is TGTGCCAGCAGCGACGGGTCTCAGGGGAATGAGCAGTTCTTC. It is translated as CASSDGSQGNEQFF.